The sequence of this T cell receptor beta chain was determined in a study of cytomegalovirus exposure and HLA in healthy donors (dated by TCRdb to about 2017). Regarding the complete study: An earlier analysis of roughly 500 of the donors reported more than 250 Gb of sequence data and 117 million unique TCR beta sequences from some 180 million T cells. A separate validation cohort of 100 to 150 different subjects was used in addition to the 666-subject first cohort. HLA typing covered class I and class II loci at four-digit resolution. In a later genetic analysis, genome-wide SNP genotypes for about 60% of the 666 donors were used, and that subset was treated as a discovery cohort. The study used immunosequencing to profile the T cell repertoires of 600 to 850 subjects and linked those repertoires to cytomegalovirus serostatus. All discovery cohort repertoires had been generated using a single sequencing platform. The number of typed donors differed by locus: 629-630 for A, B, C, DRB1 and DQB1; 500 to 550 for DQA1; over 600 for DPA1; and roughly 450 for DPB1. In a later analysis, previously published TCR beta repertoires from several hundred donors were re-analyzed and high-resolution HLA genotyping was added so that TCR occurrence patterns could be studied. On average, roughly 200,000 unique TCR beta nucleotide sequences were sequenced per donor among 398 genotyped donors of the cohort, with approximately 18% of those sequences being non-productive. To decide whether each TCR beta V gene segment behaved as functional or pseudogenic, an earlier analysis of some 600 of the donors relied on high-throughput TCR beta sequencing. The aim of the study was to test whether cataloging public T cell receptors could identify signatures of past pathogen exposure. To predict cytomegalovirus infection status, the study brought together high-throughput TCR immunosequencing, statistical association of individual TCRs with disease status, and machine learning. In the later analysis, no new phenotypic data were used to find candidate immune exposures; instead, reliance was placed on TCR beta sequences and their occurrence across donors. Alongside the repertoire data, information on donor age, sex, ethnicity and CMV serostatus was compiled. A handful of DR-DQ haplotypes were treated as single units for association and clustering because of strong linkage in the cohort. About 300 gigabases of sequencing data and tens of millions of unique TCR sequences were included in an early release covering over 600 HLA-typed donors. The genetic ancestry cluster associated with self-reported Caucasian donors included 65% to 90% of the 398 genotyped donors.

The protocol used for the library was the immunoSEQ multiplex PCR assay. For the multiplex PCR, a mixture combining 60 forward primers for TCR Vbeta segments and 13 reverse primers for TCR Jbeta segments was used. Amplification of the CDR3 region of rearranged TCR beta genes was performed with a multiplex PCR assay on genomic DNA. Amplified TCR beta libraries were sequenced as 87-base-pair reads on the Illumina HiSeq System. The study's processing was this. A later analysis counted 75 million to 100 million unique TCR beta chains across the 640 or so repertoires, and roughly 9.9 million of these chains were shared by at least two donors. Raw reads were error-corrected and collapsed into unique sequences with a nearest-neighbor algorithm that merged closely related sequences to remove PCR and sequencing errors. Alignment of CDR3 sequences to IMGT reference sequences was used to assign V, D and J gene segments. For a sequence to be retained, a match of at least six nucleotides to both a V gene segment and a J gene segment was required. Rearrangements were called productive when the CDR3 lacked stop codons and stayed in frame with V and J; all others were non-productive. CDR3 was defined by IMGT convention, running from the second conserved V-encoded cysteine to the conserved J-encoded phenylalanine. In an earlier analysis of roughly 610 of the donors, sequences lacking an unambiguous match to a single V gene segment were excluded. An earlier analysis of about 600 of the donors called V segments functional above 56.7% productive rearrangements and segregating when the between-donor standard deviation exceeded 5%. A statistical classification framework was built to diagnose cytomegalovirus status from the catalog of TCR beta chain sequences. A later analysis assigned V and J genes by comparing TCR nucleotide sequences with IMGT/GENE-DB human TR gene sequences. A later analysis assigned CDR3 sequences and most-parsimonious VDJ recombination scenarios with the TCRdist pipeline. A later analysis defined each TCR beta chain by its CDR3 amino acid sequence plus V-gene family, and excluded reads lacking a unique V-gene family. As a way to deal with suspected cross-contamination and a sequencing artifact, a later analysis dropped 450 to 600 nucleotide sequences that were highly shared and had low generation probability. In a later analysis, a clonal expansion index was calculated for each public chain from normalized within-repertoire ranks of inferred template counts. In a later analysis, generation probabilities were computed with a VDJ recombination model fitted to out-of-frame rearrangements, and the resulting probabilities were checked against IGoR. In a later analysis, hypergeometric tests were used to score TCR-TCR, TCR-HLA and TCR-CMV co-occurrence, with a repertoire-size bias correction applied to TCR pairs. False discovery rates were estimated in a later analysis by permuting HLA or CMV assignments 20 times. In a later analysis, co-occurring TCRs were grouped using DBSCAN, with TCRdist sequence similarity added in when clustering inside HLA-allele-positive subsets. Repertoires with fewer than 30,000 or more than 120,000 public chains were left out of co-occurrence clustering, as were a few repertoires with anomalous nucleotide sharing. Imported from immuneACCESS, the table was reduced by TCRdb to in-frame sequences with V and J called. These copies leave out some clones; in studies compared against another copy, an unresolved V gene accounts for under half, and the cause of the remainder is not known. The DNA was the basis for D and trimming; V, J and clone size are from that table. The sample's table covers 150,000 to 250,000 clones. Less than 0.9% of the sample is held by the ten biggest clonotypes.

On this clone: The target of this receptor is not known.

In total, roughly 710 healthy bone marrow donors made up the cohort. At the time of sampling, every cohort member was nominally healthy, though immune exposures that went unrecorded were likely present. The donor tested CMV seronegative, placing the donor among the roughly 350 seronegative members of the cohort. A peripheral blood sample was collected from each donor, and TCR beta sequencing was performed on peripheral blood mononuclear cells. The Qiagen DNeasy Blood Extraction Kit was used to extract genomic DNA from the blood cell samples. The investigation overall reported the following: In a later genetic analysis, fewer N-insertions in productive TCRs were reported among donors in an Asian-associated ancestry cluster than the approximately 670-donor mean. According to a later analysis, most CMV-associated TCR beta chains appeared to be HLA-restricted, and the HLA associations seemed to be driven largely by CMV exposure. Roughly uniform sequencing depth across donors was assumed in presence/absence analyses, although this assumption may not hold. The authors suggested that the approach could potentially be extended to other disease states and immunological phenotypes. In a later analysis, some 17,000 TCR beta sequences were associated with specific HLA alleles at a false discovery rate of 0.05. Correlated functional status among segregating V segments might reflect linkage disequilibrium, but an unknown experimental factor could not be ruled out. An earlier analysis of roughly 570 of the donors showed that most TCR beta V segments appeared in productive rearrangements either about 90% or about 30% of the time, which broadly matched IMGT annotations. The 87-base-pair reads could not distinguish some IMGT-functional V segments, including TRBV6-2 and TRBV6-3, so those segments were excluded. In both the original and validation cohorts, the classifier was reported to diagnose cytomegalovirus status with high specificity and sensitivity. According to a later analysis, parvovirus B19, influenza, CMV and Epstein-Barr virus appeared linked to several top co-occurrence clusters. Assigning TCR associations to individual alleles was difficult when HLA alleles, especially DR and DQ, strongly co-occurred. In this cohort, only TCR beta chains were sequenced, and detectable features were limited by the absence of alpha or paired-chain data. In a later analysis, HLA-associated TCR beta chains were found to be more clonally expanded and to have lower generation probabilities than equally common non-associated chains. In vitro tests confirmed that a few of the cytomegalovirus-associated TCR beta chains recognize cytomegalovirus antigens. Because some donors lacked HLA typing at each locus, the association tests relied only on the typed subset. The only immune exposure information available for the cohort was CMV serostatus. A later genetic analysis associated a missense DCLRE1C variant with V-gene and J-gene trimming of TCR beta chains, and an independent cohort replicated the association. The study listed approximately 160 TCR beta chains as associated with cytomegalovirus. Because counts were too low, 15 to 20 rarely observed V segments, including chromosome 9 orphons, were excluded from the earlier analysis of some 540 of the donors. Across donors, most TCR sequences were observed very rarely, whereas some public TCRs were present in many individuals. A cluster of highly shared sequence variants was judged likely to represent a technical artifact of the sequencing pipeline. In a later analysis, the rate of TCR association differed among HLA loci, with DRB1 alleles having the most associated TCRs and HLA-C alleles having the fewest. A further reported finding was that TCR beta sequences accurately predicted the HLA-A and HLA-B alleles for most subjects in the first cohort.

From its cysteine to its phenylalanine, the CDR3 spans 13 amino acids. Solely the CDR3 DNA is kept, with 39 bases framed from the first base. V loses 7 bases, J loses 4 bases, and the germline ends lie 14 bases apart. Looking up the germline V gene yields CDR1 SGHRS and CDR2 YFSETQ. The sequence was obtained from a boy aged 5-17 years in good health and CMV-seronegative. The chain was built from TRBV5-1 and TRBJ1-1; TRBD1 is a possible D gene, resting on 6 matching bases. Specimen: PBMCs. This receptor has the CDR3 CASGTGIGTEAFF. The nucleotides read TGCGCCAGCGGAACAGGGATCGGCACTGAAGCTTTCTTT.